A single sample is the source of the 21 T cell receptor beta chains below, sequenced in a study of cytomegalovirus exposure and HLA in healthy donors. The PCR made use of 60 Vbeta and 13 Jbeta primers. Some clones are missing from TCRdb's copy, which holds only in-frame ones; the method was immunoSEQ multiplex PCR. The table lists more than 150,000 clones, around 82% of them singletons. Sequencing used PBMCs. The receptors derive from a boy under 18 in good health and CMV-seronegative.

The J gene is TRBJ2-4, the V gene TRBV28, with TRBD2 matching over 9 bases. With V trimmed by 6 bases and J by 1 base, 7 bases remained unmatched. Per the germline V gene, CDR1 is MDHEN and CDR2 is SYDVKM. The CDR3 extends over 16 amino acids. The CDR3 protein is CASSPRRGGAKNIQYF. The DNA for the CDR3 is TGTGCCAGCAGCCCTAGGCGGGGGGGGGCCAAAAACATTCAGTACTTC. Full variable domain (missing parts from reference TRBV28 and TRBJ2-4): DVKVTQSSRYLVKRTGEKVFLECVQDMDHENMFWYRQDPGLGLRLIYFSYDVKMKEKGDIPEGYSVSREKKERFSLILESASTNQTSMYLCASSPRRGGAKNIQYFGAGTRLSVL.

This clone has only a few counts. V gene TRBV7-2 combines with J gene TRBJ1-3; D gene uncertain. Trimming pared 6 bases from V and 1 base from J, leaving 13 bases between. The CDR3 is 15 residues long. CDR1 and CDR2 (germline): SGHTA, FQGNSA. In DNA form, the CDR3 reads TGTGCCAGCAGTCACCCGGCAGGATCTGGAAACACCATATATTTT. It is translated as CASSHPAGSGNTIYF.

The V call is TRBV28, the J call TRBJ1-2; perhaps TRBD1 as D (5 bases). Trimming left V 7 bases short and J 4 bases short, with 13 bases between. CDR3 length: 13 residues. Germline values: CDR1 MDHEN, CDR2 SYDVKM. DNA for the CDR3: TGTGCCAGCACCACGCAGGGTAGCTATGGCTACACCTTC. Amino acid sequence: CASTTQGSYGYTF.

A remark on this clone: The identical CDR3 is also encoded by other nucleotide sequences in the sample. The V call is TRBV6-1, the J call TRBJ2-3; 13 bases line up with TRBD2. This CDR3 contains 15 residues. CDR1 is MNHNS and CDR2 is SASEGT in the germline V gene. Trimming took 6 bases from V and 4 from J; bases not matched to a gene: 4. The CDR3 bases are TGTGCCAGCAGCGAACTAGCGGGAGGGCCAGATACGCAGTATTTT. Translated, it gives CASSELAGGPDTQYF.

This chain uses TRBV28 with TRBJ1-5; 7 positions match TRBD1. Per the germline V gene, CDR1 is MDHEN and CDR2 is SYDVKM. J lost 3 bases, V lost 5 bases, and 7 bases had no gene match. This CDR3 has 15 residues. The CDR3 nucleotides are TGTGCCAGCAGTCTACAAAGGGGGCCCAATCAGCCCCAGCATTTT. Protein product: CASSLQRGPNQPQHF.

Worth noting for this clone: The same CDR3 arises from other DNA sequences in this sample as well. This chain uses TRBV5-6 with TRBJ1-4, with 9 positions matching TRBD1. J was trimmed by 6 bases and V by 4 bases; bases with no gene match: 13. The germline gives CDR1 SGHDT, CDR2 YYEEEE. The CDR3 runs 17 residues. The CDR3 sequence: CASSQPGIQGAYEKLFF. CDR3 DNA: TGTGCCAGCAGCCAGCCTGGTATACAGGGGGCGTATGAAAAACTGTTTTTT.

The chain has TRBV19 and TRBJ2-7, with D tentatively TRBD1 (5 bases). The V and J ends lost 3 bases and 0 bases respectively, with 12 bases between them. The CDR3 runs 15 residues. CDR1 is LNHDA, CDR2 SQIVND, per germline (reference sequence). In DNA, the CDR3 is TGTGCCAGTAGTATCGAGGCAGGGATCTCCTACGAGCAGTACTTC. Translation: CASSIEAGISYEQYF.

J is TRBJ2-1 and V is TRBV9; 12 bases map to TRBD1. Germline CDR1 SGDLS, CDR2 YYNGEE. Trimming cost V 4 bases and J 8 bases; bases outside gene matches: 13. This CDR3 is built from 17 residues. The CDR3 sequence: CASSPRGRDRGPHEQFF. DNA for the CDR3: TGTGCCAGCAGCCCCCGGGGGCGGGACAGGGGGCCCCATGAGCAGTTCTTC.

Only one count was recorded for this clone. This chain connects TRBV30 to TRBJ2-5; tentative D call: TRBD1 (6 bases). Between the trimmed V and J ends, which lost 4 bases and 2 bases, there was a span of 29 bases. Germline CDR1 is GTSNPN and CDR2 is SVGIG (reference sequence). CDR3 size: 19 residues. CDR3 sequence reads: CAWTKESFLGGQDQETQYF. The CDR3 DNA is TGTGCCTGGACCAAGGAGAGTTTCCTAGGGGGTCAGGATCAAGAGACCCAGTACTTC.

This chain joins TRBV27 and TRBJ2-7; no firm D call. This CDR3 comprises 13 residues. From germline, CDR1 is MNHEY and CDR2 SMNVEV (reference sequence). V dropped 4 bases and J dropped 4 bases, with 11 bases sitting between them. CDR3 nucleotide sequence: TGTGCCAGCAGTTCCAAATCAGATTACGAGCAGTACTTC. Translating gives CASSSKSDYEQYF.

The chain links TRBV6-5 to TRBJ2-7; the match to TRBD2 covers 13 bases. In germline, CDR1 is MNHEY, CDR2 SVGAGI. This CDR3 has 15 residues. The ends lost 6 bases at V and 7 bases at J; junction bases unmatched: 9. The CDR3 is CASSPGLAGVGEQYF. CDR3 DNA: TGTGCCAGCAGCCCAGGACTAGCGGGAGTCGGTGAGCAGTACTTC.

The chain employs TRBV30 and TRBJ1-2; a weak D match, TRBD1 (5 bases). From germline, CDR1 is GTSNPN and CDR2 SVGIG (reference sequence). The CDR3 totals 14 residues. V was trimmed by 2 bases and J by 4 bases, leaving 14 bases between them. This CDR3 is CAWSLQGIGYGYTF. The CDR3 DNA reads as TGTGCCTGGAGTCTTCAGGGCATCGGCTATGGCTACACCTTC.

The rearrangement links TRBV4-1 to TRBJ2-7; TRBD1 aligns across 10 bases. V lost 3 bases and J lost 6; bases outside the gene matches: 5. CDR3 length: 14 residues. CDR1 and CDR2 from the germline V gene are MGHRA and YSYEKL. This chain's CDR3 is CASSQRDRGGEQYF. In DNA, the CDR3 is TGCGCCAGCAGCCAGAGGGACAGGGGTGGCGAGCAGTACTTC.

V usage is TRBV2 and J usage is TRBJ1-4; TRBD1 might be the D (5 bases). Germline lookup yields CDR1 SNHLY and CDR2 FYNNEI. The V and J ends lost 6 bases and 10 bases respectively, with 24 bases between them. The CDR3 is 16 residues long. The CDR3 protein is CASRGGDGDLRGKLFF. CDR3 DNA: TGTGCCAGCAGAGGCGGGGACGGAGACCTAAGAGGAAAACTGTTTTTT.

There are a few counts of this clone. The V and J genes are TRBV6-5 and TRBJ1-1; D may be TRBD1 (5 bases). From germline, CDR1 is MNHEY and CDR2 SVGAGI. V lost 4 bases to trimming and J lost 4 bases, with 10 bases between them. The CDR3 runs to 13 residues. The chain's CDR3 is CASSSRGTTEAFF. CDR3 coding DNA: TGTGCCAGCAGTTCAAGGGGTACCACTGAAGCTTTCTTT.

Here the CDR3 reads CASSPGNTEAFF. CDR3 coding DNA: TGCGCCAGCAGCCCAGGGAACACTGAAGCTTTCTTT. J is TRBJ1-1 and V is TRBV4-1; D not resolved. Per the germline V gene, CDR1 is MGHRA and CDR2 is YSYEKL. V dropped 4 bases and J dropped 1 base, with 4 bases sitting between them. The CDR3 totals 12 residues.

The V and J genes are TRBV19 and TRBJ1-2, with D unresolved. This CDR3 has 15 amino acids. Germline-derived CDR1 and CDR2 are LNHDA and SQIVND (reference sequence). V lost 1 base, J lost 5 bases, and 14 bases lay in between. This chain's CDR3 is CASSIVSGTGYGYTF. In DNA, the CDR3 is TGTGCCAGTAGTATAGTAAGCGGCACGGGGTATGGCTACACCTTC.

The chain recombines TRBV5-6 with TRBJ2-1; 11 bases map to TRBD1. V dropped 3 bases and J dropped 7; count of bases not matched to a gene: 6. The CDR3 is 15 residues long. Germline V gene sequence: CDR1 SGHDT, CDR2 YYEEEE. In DNA, the CDR3 is TGTGCCAGCAGCTGGGGGACAGGGGGGGTGAATGAGCAGTTCTTC. Translating it yields CASSWGTGGVNEQFF.

CDR3 sequence (DNA): TGTGCCAGCAGCTTAGGGGGACAGGGTGTCTACTTC. Protein product: CASSLGGQGVYF. This sequence joins TRBV7-9 and TRBJ2-7; 9 nucleotides match TRBD1. Germline CDR1 SEHNR, CDR2 FQNEAQ (reference sequence). The CDR3 is 12 residues long. Losses at the gene ends were 1 base for V and 13 bases for J; bases not matched to a gene: 5.

The rearrangement uses TRBV18 and TRBJ2-7; the D is unclear. The CDR3 runs 15 residues. V was trimmed by 4 bases and J by 1 base, leaving 14 bases between them. The germline V gene has CDR1 KGHSH and CDR2 LQKENI. The CDR3 protein is CASSRFRAISYEQYF. The CDR3 DNA reads TGTGCCAGCTCACGCTTTCGAGCTATATCCTACGAGCAGTACTTC.

The rearrangement joins TRBV9 to TRBJ2-6; D gene unclear. V was cut by 2 bases and J by 0 bases, with 12 bases left in between. CDR1 and CDR2 (germline): SGDLS, YYNGEE. CDR3 length: 17 residues. The CDR3 bases are TGTGCCAGCAGCGTGGGCAGGCCCCACTCTGGGGCCAACGTCCTGACTTTC. This translates into CASSVGRPHSGANVLTF.